These 5 T cell receptor beta chains share one sample of origin, sequenced in a study of T-cell memory formation after mild COVID-19. One entry per CDR3 protein, called by TCRdb with MiXCR from the 5' RACE reads. The sample yields 80,000 to 90,000 distinct CDR3 sequences, nearly 25% seen once. The sequenced sample consisted of PBMCs or a T cell subset sorted from them (not recorded which). The receptor set was obtained from a man between 18 and 29 years old who had mild COVID-19 (a few samples of this study predate the infection). Cell type and time point are not known.

This clonotype was recorded a few times. The CDR3 spells CATSRRQQGRGVYEQYF. CDR3 in DNA: TGTGCCACCAGCCGAAGGCAACAGGGGAGAGGGGTCTACGAGCAGTACTTC. V usage is TRBV15 and J usage is TRBJ2-7; the match to TRBD1 covers 7 bases. The germline V gene has CDR1 LNHNV and CDR2 YYDKDF (reference sequence). This CDR3 has 17 residues. With 5 bases clipped from V and 3 bases from J, the junction kept 16 bases outside the gene matches.

The V and J genes are TRBV7-9 and TRBJ2-5, with D uncertain. CDR3 length: 14 residues. The germline V and J ends were trimmed by 2 bases and 1 base, with 8 bases remaining between them. Germline CDR1 SEHNR, CDR2 FQNEAQ (reference sequence). CDR3 bases: TGTGCCAGCAGCTTACATAATTTCCAAGAGACCCAGTACTTC. This translates into CASSLHNFQETQYF.

This clonotype was counted between two and nine times. The chain carries TRBV4-3 and TRBJ2-3; maybe TRBD2 (6 bases). CDR1 and CDR2 from the germline V gene are LGHNA and YSLEER. The CDR3 loop spans 14 amino acids. The V end lost 3 bases, the J end lost 5 bases, and 12 bases lay between the germline ends. Written as DNA, the CDR3 is TGCGCCAGCAGCCATGGGAGTAGCGGAGATACGCAGTATTTT. Protein: CASSHGSSGDTQYF.

This clonotype was recorded a few times. The V gene is TRBV5-1, the J gene TRBJ2-2; 9 bases match TRBD1. J gave up 3 bases and V 8 bases, and 5 bases lay outside the gene matches. CDR3 length: 14 residues. The germline V gene has CDR1 SGHRS and CDR2 YFSETQ. The CDR3 spells CASRTGVDTGELFF. Written as DNA, the CDR3 is TGCGCCAGTAGGACAGGGGTGGACACCGGGGAGCTGTTTTTT.

The gene calls are TRBV5-5 and TRBJ2-3; D unclear. V shed 2 bases and J shed 3 bases, with 4 bases lying between them. CDR1 is SGHKS, CDR2 YYEKEE, per germline (reference sequence). The CDR3 length is 12 residues. The chain's CDR3 is CASSFETDTQYF. In DNA form, the CDR3 reads TGTGCCAGCAGCTTCGAGACAGATACGCAGTATTTT. Full variable domain (remainder filled in from reference TRBV5-5 and TRBJ2-3): DAGVTQSPTHLIKTRGQQVTLRCSPISGHKSVSWYQQVLGQGPQFIFQYYEKEERGRGNFPDRFSARQFPNYSSELNVNALLLGDSALYLCASSFETDTQYFGPGTRLTVL.